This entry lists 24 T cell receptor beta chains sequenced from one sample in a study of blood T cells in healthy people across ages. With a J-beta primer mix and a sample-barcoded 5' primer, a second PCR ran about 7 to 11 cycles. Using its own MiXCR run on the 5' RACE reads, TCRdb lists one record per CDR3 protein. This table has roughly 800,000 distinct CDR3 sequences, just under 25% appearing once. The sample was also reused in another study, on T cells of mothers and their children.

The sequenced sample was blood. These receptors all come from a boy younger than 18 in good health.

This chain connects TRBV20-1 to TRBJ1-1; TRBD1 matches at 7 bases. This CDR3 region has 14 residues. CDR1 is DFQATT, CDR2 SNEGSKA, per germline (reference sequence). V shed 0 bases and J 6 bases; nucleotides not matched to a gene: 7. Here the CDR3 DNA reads TGCAGTGCTAGAGATAGTGGCAGGGGGTCTGAAGCTTTCTTT. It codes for CSARDSGRGSEAFF.

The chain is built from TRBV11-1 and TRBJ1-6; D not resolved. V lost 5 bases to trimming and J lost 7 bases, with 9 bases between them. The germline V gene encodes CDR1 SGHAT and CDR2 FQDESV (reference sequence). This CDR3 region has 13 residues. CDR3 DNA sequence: TGTGCCAGCAGCCTGCGGGAAAATTCACCCCTCCACTTT. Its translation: CASSLRENSPLHF.

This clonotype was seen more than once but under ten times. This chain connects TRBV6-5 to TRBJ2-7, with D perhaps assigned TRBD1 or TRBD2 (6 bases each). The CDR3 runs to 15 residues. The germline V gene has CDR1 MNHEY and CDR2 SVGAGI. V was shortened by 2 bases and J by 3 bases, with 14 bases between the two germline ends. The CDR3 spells CASSYGGRRNYEQYF. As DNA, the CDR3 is TGTGCCAGCAGTTACGGGGGGCGGCGAAACTACGAGCAGTACTTC.

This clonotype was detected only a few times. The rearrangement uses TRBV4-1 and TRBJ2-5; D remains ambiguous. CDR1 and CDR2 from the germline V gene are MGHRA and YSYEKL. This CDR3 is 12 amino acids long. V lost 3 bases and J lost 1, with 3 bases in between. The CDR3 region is CASSQPQETQYF. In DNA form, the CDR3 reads TGCGCCAGCAGCCAGCCCCAAGAGACCCAGTACTTC.

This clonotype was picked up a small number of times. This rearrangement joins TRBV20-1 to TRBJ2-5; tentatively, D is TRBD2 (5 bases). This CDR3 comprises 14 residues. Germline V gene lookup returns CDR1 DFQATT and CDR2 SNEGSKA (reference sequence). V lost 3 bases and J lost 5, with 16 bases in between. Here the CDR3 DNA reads TGCAGTGCTAGCGGACCCTCCCCGGGGGAGACCCAGTACTTC. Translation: CSASGPSPGETQYF.

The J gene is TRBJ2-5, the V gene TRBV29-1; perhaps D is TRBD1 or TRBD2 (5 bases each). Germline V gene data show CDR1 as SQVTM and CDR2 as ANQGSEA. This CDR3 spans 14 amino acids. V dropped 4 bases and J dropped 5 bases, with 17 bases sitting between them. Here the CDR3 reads CSVVPEGSEETQYF. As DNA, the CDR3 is TGCAGCGTTGTCCCTGAGGGGAGCGAGGAGACCCAGTACTTC.

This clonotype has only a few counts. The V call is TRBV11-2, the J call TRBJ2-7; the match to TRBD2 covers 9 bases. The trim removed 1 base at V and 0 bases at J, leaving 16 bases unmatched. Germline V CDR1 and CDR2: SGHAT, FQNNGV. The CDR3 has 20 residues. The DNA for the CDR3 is TGTGCCAGCAGCTTAGGTGGTGCGGTAGCGGGGGAGATGAGCTCCTACGAGCAGTACTTC. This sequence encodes CASSLGGAVAGEMSSYEQYF.

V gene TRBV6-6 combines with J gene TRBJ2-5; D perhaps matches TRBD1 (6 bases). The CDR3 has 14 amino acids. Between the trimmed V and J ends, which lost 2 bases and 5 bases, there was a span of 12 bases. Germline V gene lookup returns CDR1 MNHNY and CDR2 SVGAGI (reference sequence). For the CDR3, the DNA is TGTGCCAGCAGTTACGGGGGCCGAGGGGAGACCCAGTACTTC. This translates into CASSYGGRGETQYF.

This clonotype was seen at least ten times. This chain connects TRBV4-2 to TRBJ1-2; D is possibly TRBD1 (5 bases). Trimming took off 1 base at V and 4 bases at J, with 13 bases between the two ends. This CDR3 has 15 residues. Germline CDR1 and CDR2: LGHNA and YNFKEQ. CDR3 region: CASSQVRQGPYGYTF. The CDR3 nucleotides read TGTGCCAGCAGCCAAGTAAGGCAGGGTCCCTATGGCTACACCTTC.

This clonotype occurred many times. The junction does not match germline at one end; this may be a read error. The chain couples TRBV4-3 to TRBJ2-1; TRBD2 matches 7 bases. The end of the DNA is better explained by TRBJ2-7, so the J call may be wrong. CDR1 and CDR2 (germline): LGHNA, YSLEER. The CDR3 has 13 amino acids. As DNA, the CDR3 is TGTGCCAGCAGCCAAGGACTAGGCTACGAGCAGTACTTC. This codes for CASSQGLGYEQYF.

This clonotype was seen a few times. The CDR3 coding sequence is TGCAGCGTTGGCTGGACACAGGGATCCTACGAGCAGTACTTC. Residues: CSVGWTQGSYEQYF. The V and J genes are TRBV29-1 and TRBJ2-5; possible D gene TRBD1, 6 bases. The assigned J gene may be wrong: the sequence end matches TRBJ2-7 better. The CDR3 has 14 amino acids. CDR1 is SQVTM and CDR2 is ANQGSEA in the germline V gene.

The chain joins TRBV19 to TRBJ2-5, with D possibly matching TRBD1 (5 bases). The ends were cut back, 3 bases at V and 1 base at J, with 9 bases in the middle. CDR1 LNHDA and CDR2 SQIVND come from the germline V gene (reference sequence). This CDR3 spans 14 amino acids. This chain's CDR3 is CASSILGAQETQYF. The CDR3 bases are TGTGCCAGTAGTATTCTAGGGGCCCAAGAGACCCAGTACTTC.

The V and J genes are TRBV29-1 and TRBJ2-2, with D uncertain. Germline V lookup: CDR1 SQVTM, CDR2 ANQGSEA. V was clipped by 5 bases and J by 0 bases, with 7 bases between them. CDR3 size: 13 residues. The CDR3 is CSVWAPNTGELFF. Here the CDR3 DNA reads TGCAGCGTTTGGGCTCCGAACACCGGGGAGCTGTTTTTT.

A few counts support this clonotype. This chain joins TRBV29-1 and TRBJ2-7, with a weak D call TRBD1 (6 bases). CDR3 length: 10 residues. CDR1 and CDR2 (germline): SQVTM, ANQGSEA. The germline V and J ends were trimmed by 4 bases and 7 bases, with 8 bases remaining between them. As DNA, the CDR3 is TGCAGCGTTGGAAGGGGGGAGCAGTACTTC. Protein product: CSVGRGEQYF.

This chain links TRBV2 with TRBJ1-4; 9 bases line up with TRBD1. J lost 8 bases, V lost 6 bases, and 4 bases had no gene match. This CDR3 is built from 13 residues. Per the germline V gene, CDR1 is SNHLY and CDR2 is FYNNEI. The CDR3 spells CASRLTGGEKLFF. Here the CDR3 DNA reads TGTGCCAGCAGGTTAACAGGGGGCGAAAAACTGTTTTTT.

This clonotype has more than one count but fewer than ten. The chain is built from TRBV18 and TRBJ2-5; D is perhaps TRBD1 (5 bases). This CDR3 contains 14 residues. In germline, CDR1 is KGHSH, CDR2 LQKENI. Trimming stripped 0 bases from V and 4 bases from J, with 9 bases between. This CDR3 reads CASSPPARVETQYF. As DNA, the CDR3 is TGTGCCAGCTCACCACCGGCCAGGGTAGAGACCCAGTACTTC. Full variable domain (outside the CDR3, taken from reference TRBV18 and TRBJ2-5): NAGVMQNPRHLVRRRGQEARLRCSPMKGHSHVYWYRQLPEEGLKFMVYLQKENIIDESGMPKERFSAEFPKEGPSILRIQQVVRGDSAAYFCASSPPARVETQYFGPGTRLLVL.

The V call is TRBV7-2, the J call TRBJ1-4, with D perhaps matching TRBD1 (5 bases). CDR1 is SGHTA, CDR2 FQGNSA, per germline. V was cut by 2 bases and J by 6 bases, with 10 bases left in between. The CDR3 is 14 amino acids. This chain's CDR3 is CASSLWGPDEKLFF. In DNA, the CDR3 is TGTGCCAGCAGCTTATGGGGCCCGGATGAAAAACTGTTTTTT. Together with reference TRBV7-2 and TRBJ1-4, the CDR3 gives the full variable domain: GAGVSQSPSNKVTEKGKDVELRCDPISGHTALYWYRQSLGQGLEFLIYFQGNSAPDKSGLPSDRFSAERTGGSVSTLTIQRTQQEDSAVYLCASSLWGPDEKLFFGSGTQLSVL.

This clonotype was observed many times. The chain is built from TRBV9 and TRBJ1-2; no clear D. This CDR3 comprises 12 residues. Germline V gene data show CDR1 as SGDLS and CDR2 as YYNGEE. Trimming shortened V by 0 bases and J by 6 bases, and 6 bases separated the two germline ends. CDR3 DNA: TGTGCCAGCAGCGTAGGACGGAATGGCTACACCTTC. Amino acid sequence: CASSVGRNGYTF.

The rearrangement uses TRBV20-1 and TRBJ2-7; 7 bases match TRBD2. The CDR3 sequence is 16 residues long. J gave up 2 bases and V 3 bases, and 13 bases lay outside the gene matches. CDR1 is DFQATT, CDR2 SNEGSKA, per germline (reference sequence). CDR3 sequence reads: CSARSAGLVTAYEQYF. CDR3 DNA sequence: TGCAGTGCTAGGAGTGCAGGACTAGTTACCGCCTACGAGCAGTACTTC.

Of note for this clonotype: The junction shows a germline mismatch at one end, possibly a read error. The CDR3 sequence is CASSEGTANEKLLF. The CDR3 DNA reads TGTGCCAGCAGCGAAGGGACGGCTAATGAAAAACTGCTTTTT. The V call is TRBV6-1, the J call TRBJ1-4; perhaps TRBD1 as D (5 bases). CDR3 length: 14 residues. Germline CDR1 and CDR2: MNHNS and SASEGT.

CDR3 loop: CASSPRGFSGGVEKLFF. The CDR3 DNA is TGTGCCAGCAGCCCCCGGGGGTTTTCAGGGGGGGTTGAAAAACTGTTTTTT. V gene TRBV2 combines with J gene TRBJ1-4; TRBD1 matches at 7 bases. V lost 6 bases, J lost 7 bases, and 17 bases stayed unmatched. CDR1 is SNHLY, CDR2 FYNNEI, per germline. The CDR3 extends over 17 amino acids.

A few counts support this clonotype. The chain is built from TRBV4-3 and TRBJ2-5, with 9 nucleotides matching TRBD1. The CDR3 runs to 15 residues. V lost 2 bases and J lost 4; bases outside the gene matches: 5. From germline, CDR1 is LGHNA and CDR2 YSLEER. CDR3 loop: CASSQWGQGAETQYF. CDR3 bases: TGCGCCAGCAGCCAATGGGGACAGGGTGCAGAGACCCAGTACTTC.

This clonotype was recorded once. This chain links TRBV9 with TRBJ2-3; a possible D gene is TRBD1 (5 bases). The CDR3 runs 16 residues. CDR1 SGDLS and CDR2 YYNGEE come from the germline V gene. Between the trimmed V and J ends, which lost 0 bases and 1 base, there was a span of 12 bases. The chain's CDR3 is CASSVDQARGTDTQYF. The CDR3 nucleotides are TGTGCCAGCAGCGTAGATCAAGCCAGGGGCACAGATACGCAGTATTTT.

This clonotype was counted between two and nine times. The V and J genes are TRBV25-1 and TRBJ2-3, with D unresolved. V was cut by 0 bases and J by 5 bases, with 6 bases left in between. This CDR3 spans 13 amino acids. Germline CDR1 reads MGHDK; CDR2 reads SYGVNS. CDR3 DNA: TGTGCCAGCAGTGAATATATAGGAGATACGCAGTATTTT. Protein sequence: CASSEYIGDTQYF.